The 14 T cell receptor beta chains given below trace back to one sample, sequenced in a study of CD8+CD57+ T cells in acquired aplastic anemia. CDR3 and TCR beta VDJ profiling relied on genomic DNA as the template. TCRdb re-called the reads with MiXCR, one entry per CDR3 protein. The sample holds some 220,000 distinct CDR3 sequences, about 37% seen once. Source material: sorted CD4+, CD8+, or CD8+CD57+ T cells (not recorded which) from PBMCs. The receptors come from a human donor in good health, serving as a control.

This clonotype has more than one count but fewer than ten. A junction end diverges from the germline sequence, so it may reflect a read error. This sequence joins TRBV7-8 and TRBJ2-5, with TRBD1 matching over 7 bases. Germline CDR1 SGHVS, CDR2 FQNEAQ. The CDR3 covers 18 residues. CDR3 region: CASSPLTRQGFHQEAQYF. CDR3 sequence (DNA): TGTGCCAGCAGCCCTCTAACCCGACAGGGCTTCCATCAAGAGGCCCAGTACTTC.

This clonotype was recorded at least ten times. This chain uses TRBV7-9 with TRBJ1-4, with unresolved D. The V gene's germline CDR1 is SEHNR and CDR2 FQNEAQ (reference sequence). Trimming pared 5 bases from V and 5 bases from J, leaving 6 bases between. This CDR3 contains 12 residues. CDR3 sequence reads: CASSPGNEKLFF. Written as DNA, the CDR3 is TGTGCCAGCAGCCCGGGCAATGAAAAACTGTTTTTT.

The V and J genes are TRBV7-9 and TRBJ2-2; D not certain. CDR3 length equals 11 residues. Trimming removed 3 bases from V and 6 bases from J, with 2 bases in between. CDR1 SEHNR and CDR2 FQNEAQ come from the germline V gene (reference sequence). The CDR3 is CASSLAGELFF. The CDR3 DNA is TGTGCCAGCAGCTTGGCCGGGGAGCTGTTTTTT. The full variable domain, rest sourced from reference TRBV7-9 and TRBJ2-2, is DTGVSQNPRHKITKRGQNVTFRCDPISEHNRLYWYRQTLGQGPEFLTYFQNEAQLEKSRLLSDRFSAERPKGSFSTLEIQRTEQGDSAMYLCASSLAGELFFGEGSRLTVL.

This clonotype was counted ten times or more. The chain uses TRBV20-1 and TRBJ2-3; D gene unclear. CDR3 length: 15 amino acids. Germline V gene lookup returns CDR1 DFQATT and CDR2 SNEGSKA (reference sequence). V gave up 2 bases and J gave up 2 bases, with 14 bases separating them. CDR3 residues: CSARKAAEYTDTQYF. The CDR3 DNA sequence: TGCAGTGCTAGAAAGGCAGCAGAGTACACAGATACGCAGTATTTT.

A few counts support this clonotype. The rearrangement links TRBV5-4 to TRBJ2-1; D remains ambiguous. The length of the CDR3 is 12 residues. Germline CDR1 is SGHNT and CDR2 is YYREEE (reference sequence). Trimming stripped 1 base from V and 8 bases from J, with 7 bases between. CDR3: CASSLNGYEQFF. The CDR3 DNA sequence: TGTGCCAGCAGCTTGAACGGCTATGAGCAGTTCTTC.

The chain employs TRBV20-1 and TRBJ2-5; the D gene is possibly TRBD2 (5 bases). Trimming shortened V by 0 bases and J by 1 base, and 9 bases separated the two germline ends. The CDR3 runs 14 residues. The germline CDR1 and CDR2 sequences are DFQATT and SNEGSKA (reference sequence). The CDR3 region has the DNA TGCAGTGCTAGAGATAGGCTAGCCCAAGAGACCCAGTACTTC. It codes for CSARDRLAQETQYF.

The V and J genes are TRBV11-1 and TRBJ1-2; 9 nucleotides match TRBD1. Germline CDR1 is SGHAT and CDR2 is FQDESV (reference sequence). Germline trimming cut 5 bases from V and 6 bases from J; bases unmatched to any gene: 22. This CDR3 is 19 amino acids long. The chain's CDR3 is CASSQSSIIRDRAVNGYTF. The CDR3 coding sequence is TGTGCCAGCAGCCAATCGTCAATTATCCGGGACAGGGCTGTCAATGGCTACACCTTC.

V is TRBV2 and J is TRBJ2-1; D may be TRBD2 (6 bases). Trimming removed 7 bases from V and 5 bases from J, with 12 bases in between. Looked up from germline, CDR1 is SNHLY and CDR2 is FYNNEI. This CDR3 spans 13 amino acids. CDR3 sequence: CASMRGANNEQFF. CDR3 in DNA: TGTGCCAGCATGCGGGGCGCGAACAATGAGCAGTTCTTC.

This clonotype was detected ten times or more. The chain combines TRBV7-9 with TRBJ1-6; the match to TRBD1 covers 10 bases. The V gene end was trimmed by 6 bases and the J gene end by 9 bases; junction bases not matched to a gene: 8. Germline CDR1 is SEHNR and CDR2 is FQNEAQ (reference sequence). This CDR3 spans 15 amino acids. DNA for the CDR3: TGTGCCAGCAGACGTACCGGACAGGGGGTTTCACCCCTCCACTTT. This sequence encodes CASRRTGQGVSPLHF.

In its sample, this clonotype was seen a few times. The chain recombines TRBV12-3 or TRBV12-4 with TRBJ1-5; D unclear. Between the trimmed V and J ends, which lost 6 bases and 4 bases, there was a span of 13 bases. This CDR3 is 14 amino acids long. CDR3 sequence (DNA): TGTGCCAGCAGCCTTGGGCAGGTTAATCAGCCCCAGCATTTT. Translating gives CASSLGQVNQPQHF.

This clonotype has at least ten counts. The genes are TRBV20-1 and TRBJ2-3, with D possibly being TRBD1 or TRBD2 (5 bases each). The CDR3 length is 13 residues. Trimming cost V 5 bases and J 3 bases, with 12 bases left between them. Germline-derived CDR1 and CDR2 are DFQATT and SNEGSKA (reference sequence). The CDR3 loop reads CSAHGTATDTQYF. CDR3 coding DNA: TGCAGTGCTCATGGGACCGCTACAGATACGCAGTATTTT.

This clonotype showed up just a few times. In DNA, the CDR3 is TGTGCCAGCAGCCCCCAGGGTGCTTCACCCCTCCACTTT. Translated, it gives CASSPQGASPLHF. V and J are TRBV9 and TRBJ1-6; D may be TRBD1 (5 bases). The germline CDR1 and CDR2 sequences are SGDLS and YYNGEE. Trimming took 4 bases from V and 9 from J, leaving 11 bases between them. The CDR3 contains 13 residues.

The V and J genes are TRBV19 and TRBJ1-2; 10 bases map to TRBD1. Germline CDR1 is LNHDA and CDR2 is SQIVND (reference sequence). Germline trimming cut 6 bases from V and 4 bases from J; bases unmatched to any gene: 2. The CDR3 covers 13 residues. CDR3 residues: CASRGTGVYGYTF. CDR3 bases: TGTGCCAGTAGGGGGACAGGGGTCTATGGCTACACCTTC.

The chain carries TRBV2 and TRBJ2-5; maybe TRBD2 (6 bases). The CDR3 contains 15 residues. The germline CDR1 and CDR2 sequences are SNHLY and FYNNEI. V lost 6 bases and J lost 2, with 16 bases in between. For the CDR3, the DNA is TGTGCCAGCAGCCAGACTAGAGCAGAGCAAGAGACCCAGTACTTC. It translates to CASSQTRAEQETQYF.